A single sample is the source of the 3 T cell receptor beta chains below, sequenced in a study of T cell changes during pregnancy in multiple sclerosis. Produced via immunoSEQ multiplex PCR; TCRdb's table is partial and in-frame only. The top ten clones hold around 0.48% of a sample with about 39,000 clones, around nine tenths of them seen once. Sequencing used CD4+ T cells from peripheral blood mononuclear cells, obtained in the first trimester of pregnancy. The receptors derive from a female donor in good health, enrolled as a control in a pregnancy study.

The chain links TRBV27 to TRBJ2-7, with 8 nucleotides matching TRBD2. Germline values: CDR1 MNHEY, CDR2 SMNVEV (reference sequence). This CDR3 is 14 amino acids long. After removal of 5 bases from V and 7 bases from J, the junction contained 10 bases not matched to a gene. The CDR3 reads CASSIKRGPGEQYF. The DNA for the CDR3 is TGTGCCAGCAGTATTAAGCGGGGGCCGGGGGAGCAGTACTTC.

The V gene is TRBV6-6, the J gene TRBJ2-3; TRBD2 is a possible D gene (6 bases). This CDR3 has 15 amino acids. The V end was cut by 9 bases, the J end by 3 bases, with 19 bases between. The germline gives CDR1 MNHNY, CDR2 SVGAGI (reference sequence). The CDR3 DNA is TGTGCCAGTTACGACGCGGGATTAACGACAGATACGCAGTATTTT. Its translation: CASYDAGLTTDTQYF.

The J gene is TRBJ1-1, the V gene TRBV28; D possibly corresponds to TRBD1 (5 bases). CDR1 is MDHEN and CDR2 is SYDVKM in the germline V gene. V was pared by 6 bases and J by 3 bases, with 17 bases between. The CDR3 contains 15 residues. CDR3 loop: CASSSVYGGYTEAFF. In DNA form, the CDR3 reads TGTGCCAGCAGCTCAGTGTACGGGGGTTACACTGAAGCTTTCTTT.